Each of the 26 T cell receptor beta chains below was sequenced from the same sample in a study of cytomegalovirus exposure and HLA in healthy donors. Primers for the PCR totalled 60 Vbeta and 13 Jbeta. This table comes from immunoSEQ multiplex PCR, and its TCRdb copy is limited to in-frame clones, with some not included. The specimen's table records some 71,000 clones. Input material: PBMCs. All receptors come from a woman in her twenties or thirties in good health and CMV-seronegative.

This chain uses TRBV19 with TRBJ1-5, with 9 bases identical to TRBD1. The CDR3 has 16 residues. From germline, CDR1 is LNHDA and CDR2 SQIVND (reference sequence). Germline trimming cut 6 bases from V and 6 bases from J; bases unmatched to any gene: 12. DNA of the CDR3: TGTGCCAGTAGCCCCCAGGGACAGGGCGGGGGTCAGCCCCAGCATTTT. This translates into CASSPQGQGGGQPQHF. The whole variable domain, filled in from reference TRBV19 and TRBJ1-5, reads DGGITQSPKYLFRKEGQNVTLSCEQNLNHDAMYWYRQDPGQGLRLIYYSQIVNDFQKGDIAEGYSVSREKKESFPLTVTSAQKNPTAFYLCASSPQGQGGGQPQHFGDGTRLSIL.

V is TRBV18 and J is TRBJ1-5; D is unclear. This CDR3 region has 14 residues. Germline values: CDR1 KGHSH, CDR2 LQKENI. V gave up 8 bases and J gave up 4 bases, with 15 bases separating them. The CDR3 spells CASGTGSRNQPQHF. The CDR3, as DNA: TGTGCCAGCGGCACGGGATCCCGGAATCAGCCCCAGCATTTT.

The chain links TRBV30 to TRBJ1-1; TRBD1 matches at 9 bases. This CDR3 is built from 16 residues. With 3 bases clipped from V and 4 bases from J, the junction kept 12 bases outside the gene matches. Germline CDR1 is GTSNPN and CDR2 is SVGIG (reference sequence). CDR3 in DNA: TGTGCCTGGAGGGGCGGGGACAGGGCAATGCGCACTGAAGCTTTCTTT. This gives the protein CAWRGGDRAMRTEAFF.

The chain uses TRBV14 and TRBJ1-1, with D possibly TRBD1 on 6 matching bases. Germline V gene data show CDR1 as SGHDN and CDR2 as FVKESK. V was clipped by 2 bases and J by 5 bases, with 12 bases between them. There are 14 residues in the CDR3. The CDR3 region has the DNA TGTGCCAGCAGCCAACAAGGGGGATGGACTGAAGCTTTCTTT. Protein product: CASSQQGGWTEAFF.

The rearrangement uses TRBV9 and TRBJ2-7, with no clear D. V lost 0 bases and J lost 4, with 5 bases in between. Germline CDR1 is SGDLS and CDR2 is YYNGEE. This CDR3 is built from 12 residues. CDR3 nucleotide sequence: TGTGCCAGCAGCGTAGGAGGTTACGAGCAGTACTTC. It codes for CASSVGGYEQYF.

V usage is TRBV13 and J usage is TRBJ2-5; no reliable D call. The ends were cut back, 5 bases at V and 8 bases at J, with 21 bases in the middle. Per germline, CDR1 PRHDT and CDR2 FYEKMQ (reference sequence). The CDR3 extends over 15 amino acids. The CDR3 spells CASSPPGPPGLTQYF. The CDR3 bases are TGTGCCAGCAGCCCACCCGGCCCGCCGGGTTTAACCCAGTACTTC.

J is TRBJ2-2 and V is TRBV9; possibly TRBD1 for D (7 bases). The CDR3 covers 18 residues. Trimming removed 3 bases from V and 2 bases from J, with 20 bases in between. Germline CDR1 is SGDLS and CDR2 is YYNGEE. The CDR3 DNA is TGTGCCAGCAGCGGAGCAGCCGGAGGGGGCTCAAACACCGGGGAGCTGTTTTTT. This sequence encodes CASSGAAGGGSNTGELFF.

The V and J genes are TRBV18 and TRBJ1-2; D might be TRBD1 (5 bases). V lost 4 bases and J lost 8, with 8 bases in between. The CDR3 extends over 11 amino acids. Germline V gene data show CDR1 as KGHSH and CDR2 as LQKENI. CDR3 protein: CASSRGDGYTF. The CDR3 DNA sequence: TGTGCCAGCTCACGGGGGGACGGCTACACCTTC.

This chain uses TRBV4-2 with TRBJ2-2; TRBD1 agrees at 8 bases. The CDR3 contains 14 residues. Per germline, CDR1 LGHNA and CDR2 YNFKEQ. Trimming cost V 6 bases and J 5 bases; bases outside gene matches: 5. For the CDR3, the DNA is TGTGCCAGCAGGCCGGGACAGGCTACCGGGGAGCTGTTTTTT. Translated: CASRPGQATGELFF.

V gene TRBV18 combines with J gene TRBJ2-6; no reliable D call. Germline CDR1 is KGHSH and CDR2 is LQKENI. The CDR3 totals 16 residues. The ends were cut back, 0 bases at V and 4 bases at J, with 10 bases in the middle. The DNA of the CDR3 is TGTGCCAGCTCACCACCGAGCGCGCGGGGGGCCAACGTCCTGACTTTC. This codes for CASSPPSARGANVLTF.

J is TRBJ2-7 and V is TRBV7-9; D is possibly TRBD2 (5 bases). V lost 5 bases, J lost 0 bases, and 14 bases lay in between. The CDR3 has 15 residues. Germline V gives CDR1 SEHNR, CDR2 FQNEAQ (reference sequence). CDR3 in amino acids: CASSPRKGSSYEQYF. CDR3 nucleotides: TGTGCCAGCAGCCCGCGAAAAGGGAGCTCCTACGAGCAGTACTTC.

The V call is TRBV4-1, the J call TRBJ1-4; tentatively, D is TRBD1 (6 bases). The CDR3 consists of 17 residues. V lost 1 base and J 8 bases, leaving 20 bases between the germline ends. The germline CDR1 and CDR2 sequences are MGHRA and YSYEKL. The CDR3 loop is CASSQVRLAGGAEKLFF. The DNA for the CDR3 is TGCGCCAGCAGCCAAGTACGGCTGGCGGGGGGGGCCGAAAAACTGTTTTTT.

The chain uses TRBV5-1 and TRBJ1-3; TRBD1 agrees at 11 bases. The germline CDR1 and CDR2 sequences are SGHRS and YFSETQ. This CDR3 contains 17 residues. Unmatched junction bases numbered 5, after V lost 3 bases and J lost 0 bases. The CDR3 sequence: CASSSGDRGSSGNTIYF. The CDR3 DNA follows: TGCGCCAGCAGCTCGGGGGACAGGGGGTCCTCTGGAAACACCATATATTTT.

The CDR3 is CASTPKTGVYGYTF. The DNA of the CDR3 is TGTGCCAGCACCCCCAAGACAGGGGTATATGGCTACACCTTC. This chain links TRBV28 with TRBJ1-2, with 8 bases identical to TRBD1. From germline, CDR1 is MDHEN and CDR2 SYDVKM. The V segment lost 7 bases and the J segment 5 bases; nucleotides outside the gene matches: 9. The CDR3 spans 14 residues.

This rearrangement joins TRBV5-4 to TRBJ1-1, with a possible D match to TRBD1 (6 bases). CDR3 length equals 15 residues. The V and J ends lost 4 bases and 4 bases respectively, with 17 bases between them. Germline loops: CDR1 SGHNT, CDR2 YYREEE (reference sequence). DNA of the CDR3: TGTGCCAGCAGCCCCTGGGGGGGGGCGGCCACTGAAGCTTTCTTT. It specifies CASSPWGGAATEAFF.

The chain couples TRBV27 to TRBJ1-2, with D tentatively TRBD1 (5 bases). V lost 11 bases to trimming and J lost 7 bases, with 14 bases between them. Germline V gene lookup returns CDR1 MNHEY and CDR2 SMNVEV (reference sequence). This CDR3 region has 11 residues. CDR3 sequence reads: CAVQDMLGYTF. The CDR3 DNA reads as TGTGCCGTACAGGACATGCTTGGCTACACCTTC.

Turning to this clone: At one of its ends the junction is not consistent with the germline gene, which may arise from a read error. The rearrangement uses TRBV6-1 and TRBJ1-2, with TRBD1 as a possible D gene (6 bases). This CDR3 comprises 13 residues. CDR1 is MNHNS, CDR2 SASEGT, per germline. The CDR3 spells CASLRTANYGYTF. CDR3 nucleotides: TGTGCCAGCCTCAGGACAGCTAATTATGGCTACACCTTC.

The chain has TRBV7-2 and TRBJ2-1; D is uncertain. The germline CDR1 and CDR2 sequences are SGHTA and FQGNSA. CDR3 length: 15 amino acids. The V end lost 5 bases, the J end lost 5 bases, and 16 bases lay between the germline ends. The CDR3 protein is CASSLLVAVNNEQFF. In nucleotides, the CDR3 is TGTGCCAGCAGCCTTCTAGTGGCTGTAAACAATGAGCAGTTCTTC.

V is TRBV10-1 and J is TRBJ2-2; 9 bases agree with TRBD2. Losses at the gene ends were 3 bases for V and 0 bases for J; bases not matched to a gene: 2. CDR1 and CDR2 (germline): WNHNN, SYGVQD (reference sequence). The CDR3 length is 16 residues. CDR3 amino acids: CASSDSGRTNTGELFF. In DNA form, the CDR3 reads TGCGCCAGCAGTGATAGCGGGAGAACGAACACCGGGGAGCTGTTTTTT.

J is TRBJ1-2 and V is TRBV20-1; TRBD1 might be the D (5 bases). The germline CDR1 and CDR2 sequences are DFQATT and SNEGSKA (reference sequence). This CDR3 contains 11 residues. V shed 5 bases and J shed 7 bases, with 11 bases lying between them. CDR3 sequence reads: CSASGLFGYTF. DNA of the CDR3: TGCAGTGCTTCGGGACTATTTGGCTACACCTTC.

This rearrangement joins TRBV5-6 to TRBJ2-7; TRBD2 matches 7 bases. Germline loops: CDR1 SGHDT, CDR2 YYEEEE. V dropped 1 base and J dropped 2; count of bases not matched to a gene: 6. The CDR3 spans 15 residues. The DNA for the CDR3 is TGTGCCAGCAGCTTGAACGGGAGGCCCCCCTACGAGCAGTACTTC. It codes for CASSLNGRPPYEQYF.

The chain is built from TRBV5-8 and TRBJ2-2; a possible D gene is TRBD1 (6 bases). The CDR3 covers 16 residues. Between the trimmed V and J ends, which lost 0 bases and 4 bases, there was a span of 13 bases. CDR1 SGHTS and CDR2 YDEGEE come from the germline V gene. The CDR3 DNA follows: TGTGCCAGCAGCTTGGAGGCCAGGGGATTCACCGGGGAGCTGTTTTTT. It translates to CASSLEARGFTGELFF.

The chain couples TRBV28 to TRBJ2-3; perhaps TRBD1 as D (5 bases). The CDR3 has 15 amino acids. The V end lost 2 bases, the J end lost 3 bases, and 12 bases lay between the germline ends. Germline CDR1 MDHEN, CDR2 SYDVKM. The CDR3 sequence: CASSLTRARTDTQYF. CDR3 bases: TGTGCCAGCAGTTTAACCAGGGCGAGAACAGATACGCAGTATTTT.

The chain combines TRBV5-6 with TRBJ1-5, with a tentative D call TRBD1 (6 bases). Germline V CDR1 and CDR2: SGHDT, YYEEEE. The V end lost 0 bases, the J end lost 7 bases, and 8 bases lay between the germline ends. CDR3 size: 13 residues. The CDR3 sequence: CASSLGRGQPQHF. The CDR3 DNA sequence: TGTGCCAGCAGCTTGGGAAGGGGGCAGCCCCAGCATTTT. The variable domain in full, completed from reference TRBV5-6 and TRBJ1-5, reads DAGVTQSPTHLIKTRGQQVTLRCSPKSGHDTVSWYQQALGQGPQFIFQYYEEEERQRGNFPDRFSGHQFPNYSSELNVNALLLGDSALYLCASSLGRGQPQHFGDGTRLSIL.

V and J are TRBV9 and TRBJ1-1; no clear D gene. Trimming shortened V by 0 bases and J by 1 base, and 4 bases separated the two germline ends. Germline loops: CDR1 SGDLS, CDR2 YYNGEE. This CDR3 region has 13 residues. The CDR3 spells CASSVGENTEAFF. The CDR3 DNA is TGTGCCAGCAGCGTAGGAGAGAACACTGAAGCTTTCTTT.

The chain uses TRBV25-1 and TRBJ2-7, with D possibly TRBD2 on 5 matching bases. Trimming left V 6 bases short and J 4 bases short, with 19 bases between. The CDR3 covers 15 residues. Per the germline V gene, CDR1 is MGHDK and CDR2 is SYGVNS. This CDR3 reads CASRGEGFPSYEQYF. The CDR3 DNA reads as TGTGCCAGCAGGGGAGAAGGATTTCCCTCGTACGAGCAGTACTTC.